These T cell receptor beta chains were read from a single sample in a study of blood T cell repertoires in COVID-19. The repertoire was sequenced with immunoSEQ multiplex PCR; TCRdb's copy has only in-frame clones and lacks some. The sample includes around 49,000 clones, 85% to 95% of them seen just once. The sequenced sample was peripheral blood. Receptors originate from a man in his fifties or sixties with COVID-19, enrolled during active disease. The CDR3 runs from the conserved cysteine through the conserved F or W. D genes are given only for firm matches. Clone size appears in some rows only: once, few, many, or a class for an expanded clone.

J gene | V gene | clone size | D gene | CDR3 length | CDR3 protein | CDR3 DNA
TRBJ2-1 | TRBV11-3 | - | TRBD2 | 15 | CASSGSGSYNNEQFF | TGTGCCAGCAGCGGTAGCGGGAGCTACAACAATGAGCAGTTCTTC
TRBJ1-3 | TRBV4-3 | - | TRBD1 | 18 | CASSQLAGTGTSGNTIYF | TGCGCCAGCAGCCAGTTAGCCGGGACAGGGACTTCTGGAAACACCATATATTTT
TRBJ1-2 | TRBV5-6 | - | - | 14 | CASSFRDGRYGYTF | TGTGCCAGCAGCTTCCGGGACGGGAGATATGGCTACACCTTC
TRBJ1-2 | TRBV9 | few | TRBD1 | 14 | CASSGNRGPYGYTF | TGTGCCAGCAGCGGAAACAGGGGACCCTATGGCTACACCTTC
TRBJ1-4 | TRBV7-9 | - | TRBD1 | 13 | CASSVGQGEKLFF | TGTGCCAGCAGCGTGGGACAGGGAGAAAAACTGTTTTTT
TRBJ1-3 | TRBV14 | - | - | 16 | CASSRGGLLSGNTIYF | TGTGCCAGCAGCCGAGGAGGGCTCCTCTCTGGAAACACCATATATTTT
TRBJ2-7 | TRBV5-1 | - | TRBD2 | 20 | CASSAGLGGNPTGPYYEQYF | TGCGCCAGCAGCGCCGGACTGGGAGGGAACCCTACCGGACCCTACTACGAGCAGTACTTC
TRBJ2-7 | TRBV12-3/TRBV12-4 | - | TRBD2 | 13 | CASSFVAGNEQYF | TGTGCCAGCAGTTTCGTAGCGGGAAACGAGCAGTACTTC
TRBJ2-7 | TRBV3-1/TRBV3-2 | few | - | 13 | CASSQDRDNEQYF | TGTGCCAGCAGCCAAGACAGGGATAACGAGCAGTACTTC
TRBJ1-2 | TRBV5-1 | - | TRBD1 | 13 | CASSLAGGRGYTF | TGCGCCAGCAGCTTGGCAGGGGGCCGTGGCTACACCTTC
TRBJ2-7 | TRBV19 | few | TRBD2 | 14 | CASSPRTGGYEQYF | TGTGCCAGTAGTCCGCGGACGGGGGGCTACGAGCAGTACTTC
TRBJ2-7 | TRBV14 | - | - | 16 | CASSQVPRGITYEQYF | TGTGCCAGCAGCCAAGTACCAAGGGGCATCACCTACGAGCAGTACTTC
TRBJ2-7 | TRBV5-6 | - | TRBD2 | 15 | CASSPGAGGSNEQYF | TGTGCCAGCAGCCCGGGAGCGGGAGGGAGTAACGAGCAGTACTTC
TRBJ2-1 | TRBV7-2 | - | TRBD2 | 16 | CASSFSGPSSYNEQFF | TGTGCCAGCAGCTTTAGCGGGCCGAGCTCCTACAATGAGCAGTTCTTC
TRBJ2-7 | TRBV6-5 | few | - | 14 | CASSYSPSGYEQYF | TGTGCCAGCAGTTACTCCCCATCGGGCTACGAGCAGTACTTC
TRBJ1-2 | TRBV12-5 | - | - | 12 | CASGLDIPGYTF | TGTGCTAGTGGTTTGGACATTCCCGGCTACACCTTC
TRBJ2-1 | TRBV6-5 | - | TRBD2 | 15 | CASSYVGLAGYEQFF | TGTGCCAGCAGTTACGTAGGACTAGCGGGATATGAGCAGTTCTTC
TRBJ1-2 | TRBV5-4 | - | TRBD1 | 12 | CASSLDRGGYTF | TGTGCCAGCAGCTTAGACAGGGGCGGCTACACCTTC
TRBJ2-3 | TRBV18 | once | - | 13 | CASSPSNGDTQYF | TGTGCCAGCTCACCCAGCAACGGGGATACGCAGTATTTT
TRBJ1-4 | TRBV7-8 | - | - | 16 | CASSLEGLFPNEKLFF | TGTGCCAGCAGCTTAGAGGGACTGTTCCCTAATGAAAAACTGTTTTTT
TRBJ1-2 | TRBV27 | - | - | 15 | CASSLSINGNYGYTF | TGTGCCAGCAGTTTATCGATTAACGGTAACTATGGCTACACCTTC
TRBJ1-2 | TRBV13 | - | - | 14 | CASSAYRVPAGYTF | TGTGCCAGCAGCGCCTACAGGGTCCCGGCTGGCTACACCTTC
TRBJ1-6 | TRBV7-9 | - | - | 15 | CASSSSARGNSPLHF | TGTGCCAGCAGCTCCTCGGCGAGGGGGAATTCACCCCTCCACTTT
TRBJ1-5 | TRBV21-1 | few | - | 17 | CASSWRDRERYNQPQHF | TGTGCCAGCAGCTGGCGGGACAGGGAGCGATACAATCAGCCCCAGCATTTT
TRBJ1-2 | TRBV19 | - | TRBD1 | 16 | CATLDPGQGNNYGYTF | TGTGCCACCCTAGACCCGGGACAGGGGAATAACTATGGCTACACCTTC
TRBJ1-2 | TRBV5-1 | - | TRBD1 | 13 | CASRTGTGNGYTF | TGCGCCAGCCGGACCGGGACAGGGAATGGCTACACCTTC
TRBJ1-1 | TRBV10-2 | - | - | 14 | CASREEAMNTEAFF | TGCGCCAGCAGGGAGGAGGCTATGAACACTGAAGCTTTCTTT
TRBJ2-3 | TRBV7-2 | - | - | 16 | CASSLGGPGLTDTQYF | TGTGCCAGCAGCTTAGGTGGGCCAGGCCTCACAGATACGCAGTATTTT
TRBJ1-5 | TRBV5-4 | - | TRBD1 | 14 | CASSAGQGDQPQHF | TGTGCCAGCAGCGCGGGACAGGGAGATCAGCCCCAGCATTTT
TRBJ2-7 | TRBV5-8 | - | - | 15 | CASSFSGLTRHEQYF | TGTGCCAGCAGTTTTAGCGGACTAACACGCCACGAGCAGTACTTC
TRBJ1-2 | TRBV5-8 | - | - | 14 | CASSLGQKNYGYTF | TGTGCCAGCAGCTTGGGTCAGAAGAACTATGGCTACACCTTC
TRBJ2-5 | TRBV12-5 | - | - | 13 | CASGAGHGETQYF | TGTGCTAGTGGTGCGGGGCACGGCGAGACCCAGTACTTC
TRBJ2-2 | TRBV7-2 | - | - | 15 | CASRRDSLETGELFF | TGTGCCAGCAGACGGGACTCTCTGGAGACCGGGGAGCTGTTTTTT
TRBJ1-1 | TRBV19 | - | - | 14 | CASSMVGGDTEAFF | TGTGCCAGTAGTATGGTGGGGGGGGATACTGAAGCTTTCTTT
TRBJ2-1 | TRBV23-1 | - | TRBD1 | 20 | CASSHFVIGTGPISYNEQFF | TGCGCCAGCAGTCATTTCGTAATTGGGACAGGGCCGATCTCCTACAATGAGCAGTTCTTC
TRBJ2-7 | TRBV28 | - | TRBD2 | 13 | CATGLAGAHEQYF | TGTGCCACCGGACTAGCGGGAGCCCACGAGCAGTACTTC
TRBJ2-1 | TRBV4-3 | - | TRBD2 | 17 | CASSQDSAGGGRNEQFF | TGCGCCAGCAGCCAAGATTCGGCGGGAGGTGGTAGGAATGAGCAGTTCTTC
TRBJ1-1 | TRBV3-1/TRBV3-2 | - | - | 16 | CASSPPGAQMNTEAFF | TGTGCCAGCAGCCCCCCAGGGGCCCAGATGAACACTGAAGCTTTCTTT
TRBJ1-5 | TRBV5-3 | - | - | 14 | CARSLQDSNQPQHF | TGTGCCAGAAGCTTGCAGGATAGCAATCAGCCCCAGCATTTT
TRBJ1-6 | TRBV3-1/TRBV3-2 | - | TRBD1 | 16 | CASKGHGQGSNSPLHF | TGTGCCAGCAAGGGACACGGACAGGGGAGTAATTCACCCCTCCACTTT
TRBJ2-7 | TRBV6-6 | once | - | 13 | CASSPGTLYEQYF | TGTGCCAGCAGCCCGGGGACATTATACGAGCAGTACTTC
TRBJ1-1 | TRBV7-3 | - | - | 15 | CASSLTGRGGTEAFF | TGTGCCAGCAGCTTAACGGGCAGGGGAGGGACTGAAGCTTTCTTT
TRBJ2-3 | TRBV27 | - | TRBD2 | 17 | CASSWASGRTDTDTQYF | TGTGCCAGCAGTTGGGCTAGCGGGAGGACCGACACAGATACGCAGTATTTT
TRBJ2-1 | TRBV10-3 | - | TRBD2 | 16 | CAITSWTSGSYNEQFF | TGTGCCATCACGAGCTGGACTAGCGGCTCCTACAATGAGCAGTTCTTC
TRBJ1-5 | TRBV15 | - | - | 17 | CATSRDTLPSGDQPQHF | TGTGCCACCAGCAGAGATACGCTGCCGTCAGGGGATCAGCCCCAGCATTTT
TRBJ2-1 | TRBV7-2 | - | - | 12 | CASSPSGDEQFF | TGTGCCAGCAGCCCGTCGGGGGATGAGCAGTTCTTC
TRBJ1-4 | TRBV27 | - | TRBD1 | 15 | CASSPRDSLNEKLFF | TGTGCCAGCAGTCCCCGGGACAGCTTGAATGAAAAACTGTTTTTT
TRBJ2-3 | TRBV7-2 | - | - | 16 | CASSLGADRTTDTQYF | TGTGCCAGCAGCTTAGGGGCCGACAGGACCACAGATACGCAGTATTTT
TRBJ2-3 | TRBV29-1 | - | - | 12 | CSVDGGTDTQYF | TGCAGCGTTGATGGAGGCACAGATACGCAGTATTTT
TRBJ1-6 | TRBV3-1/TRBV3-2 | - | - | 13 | CASSQGRGSPLHF | TGTGCCAGCAGCCAGGGCAGGGGTTCACCCCTCCACTTT
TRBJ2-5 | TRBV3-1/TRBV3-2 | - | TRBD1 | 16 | CASSQDITGGQETQYF | TGTGCCAGCAGCCAAGATATAACAGGGGGGCAAGAGACCCAGTACTTC
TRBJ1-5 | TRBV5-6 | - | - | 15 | CASSLGQGVNQPQHF | TGTGCCAGCAGCTTGGGGCAGGGTGTCAATCAGCCCCAGCATTTT
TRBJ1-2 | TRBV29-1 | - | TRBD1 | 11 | CSVLGQGGYTF | TGCAGCGTCCTTGGACAGGGGGGCTACACCTTC
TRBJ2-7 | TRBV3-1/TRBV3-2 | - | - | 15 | CASSQAAGSSYEQYF | TGTGCCAGCAGCCAAGCGGCTGGGAGCTCCTACGAGCAGTACTTC
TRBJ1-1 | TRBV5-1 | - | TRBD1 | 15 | CASTLLGQGNTEAFF | TGCGCCAGCACGCTCCTGGGACAGGGGAACACTGAAGCTTTCTTT
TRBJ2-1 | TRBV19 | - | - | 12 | CASSSQGGEQFF | TGTGCCAGTAGTTCGCAGGGTGGAGAGCAGTTCTTC
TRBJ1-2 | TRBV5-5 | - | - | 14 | CASSLATDTYGYTF | TGTGCCAGCAGCTTAGCTACAGATACCTATGGCTACACCTTC
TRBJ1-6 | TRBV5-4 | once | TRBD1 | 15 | CASSSDRGPVSPLHF | TGTGCCAGCAGCTCGGACAGGGGACCCGTTTCACCCCTCCACTTT
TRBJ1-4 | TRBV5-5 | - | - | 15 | CASSLEDRQNEKLFF | TGTGCCAGCAGCTTGGAAGACAGGCAAAATGAAAAACTGTTTTTT
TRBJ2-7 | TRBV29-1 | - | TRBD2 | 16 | CSVMGWGTSGSYEQYF | TGCAGCGTGATGGGGTGGGGGACTAGCGGGAGTTACGAGCAGTACTTC